The source of this T cell receptor beta chain is a study of glioma-infiltrating T cells after dendritic cell vaccination. Study-wide context: Between about 2002 and 2013, patients got autologous tumor lysate-pulsed dendritic cell vaccines.

Amplification used 60 V beta primers and 13 J beta primers. Using immunoSEQ multiplex PCR, the repertoire was profiled, and TCRdb retains in-frame clones only, with some absent. The sample consists of under 70,000 clones, about 81% of them appearing once. CDR3 length: 15 amino acids. Trimming took 0 bases from V and 3 from J, leaving 11 bases between them. Germline values: CDR1 SGHAT, CDR2 FQNNGV. All glioblastoma patients lacked an isocitrate dehydrogenase mutation. The receptor was derived from a human donor with glioblastoma. This sample comprised blood, obtained before dendritic cell vaccination. The chain is built from TRBV11-2 and TRBJ1-1, with D possibly being TRBD1 (5 bases). This CDR3 is CASSLEPRGYTEAFF. CDR3 sequence (DNA): TGTGCCAGCAGCTTAGAGCCCCGGGGGTACACTGAAGCTTTCTTT.